The next 20 T cell receptor beta chains were all read from a single sample in a study of blood T cell repertoires in COVID-19 (TCRdb year 2020). The library was made by the immunoSEQ multiplex PCR assay. Here the immuneACCESS table is served through TCRdb, limited to in-frame sequences with V and J called. Missing clones are a known gap in these copies; in checked studies unresolved V genes cover under half, and the rest lacks a known reason. This sample comprises about 400,000 clones, roughly 90% of them detected only once. The ten largest make up around 2% of the sample. Source material: PBMCs or T cells enriched from blood (not recorded which). The receptors here all came from a middle-aged woman with acute COVID-19.

V is TRBV4-1 and J is TRBJ1-2; the match to TRBD1 covers 8 bases. Germline assignment: CDR1 MGHRA and CDR2 YSYEKL. The V gene end was trimmed by 3 bases and the J gene end by 7 bases; junction bases not matched to a gene: 13. CDR3 length: 16 residues. As DNA, the CDR3 is TGCGCCAGCAGCCAGACACAGGACAGGGATAAACGTGGCTACACCTTC. This gives the protein CASSQTQDRDKRGYTF.

This chain uses TRBV18 with TRBJ1-2; 11 bases fit TRBD1. Unmatched junction bases numbered 6, after V lost 3 bases and J lost 6 bases. The V gene's germline CDR1 is KGHSH and CDR2 LQKENI. The CDR3 has 15 amino acids. The CDR3 DNA reads TGTGCCAGCTCACCTGGGACAGGGGGTGTTAATGGCTACACCTTC. Translating it yields CASSPGTGGVNGYTF.

The CDR3 sequence is CASREKTQYF. The CDR3, as DNA: TGTGCCAGCAGAGAGAAGACCCAGTACTTC. The chain has TRBV2 and TRBJ2-5; D not certain. Per germline, CDR1 SNHLY and CDR2 FYNNEI. The ends were cut back, 6 bases at V and 6 bases at J, with 5 bases in the middle. The CDR3 runs 10 residues.

The rearrangement joins TRBV7-9 to TRBJ2-2; 7 bases fit TRBD1. This CDR3 has 16 amino acids. Trimming cost V 2 bases and J 3 bases; bases outside gene matches: 6. Germline values: CDR1 SEHNR, CDR2 FQNEAQ (reference sequence). CDR3 amino acids: CASSLLPQGDTGELFF. The CDR3 DNA sequence: TGTGCCAGCAGCTTACTACCCCAGGGGGACACCGGGGAGCTGTTTTTT.

Of note for this clone: This specimen includes other DNA sequences encoding the same CDR3. The gene calls are TRBV18 and TRBJ1-5, with TRBD1 matching 8 bases. Germline V gives CDR1 KGHSH, CDR2 LQKENI. The J segment lost 2 bases and the V segment lost 2 bases, leaving 2 bases of the junction unmatched. CDR3 length equals 15 residues. CDR3 in DNA: TGTGCCAGCTCACCAGGGACAGGTGGCAATCAGCCCCAGCATTTT. This gives the protein CASSPGTGGNQPQHF.

This clone was observed a few times. This chain links TRBV5-6 with TRBJ1-6, with D perhaps TRBD1 (5 bases). Germline V lookup: CDR1 SGHDT, CDR2 YYEEEE. The CDR3 has 16 residues. Trimming took 0 bases from V and 4 from J, leaving 11 bases between them. The CDR3 protein is CASSLGRQGYNSPLHF. CDR3 coding DNA: TGTGCCAGCAGCTTGGGTCGGCAGGGATATAATTCACCCCTCCACTTT.

The V call is TRBV2, the J call TRBJ1-6; maybe TRBD1 (5 bases). The ends were cut back, 6 bases at V and 9 bases at J, with 15 bases in the middle. Looked up from germline, CDR1 is SNHLY and CDR2 is FYNNEI. The length of the CDR3 is 14 residues. The CDR3 nucleotides are TGTGCCAGCAGCGAAACAGGATTAGGTTCACCCCTCCACTTT. The encoded protein is CASSETGLGSPLHF.

The chain carries TRBV6-5 and TRBJ1-2; 8 nucleotides align to TRBD1. Germline CDR1 and CDR2: MNHEY and SVGAGI. There are 14 residues in the CDR3. The V segment lost 5 bases and the J segment 7 bases; nucleotides outside the gene matches: 9. The CDR3 sequence is CASSQWQGAGGYTF. The CDR3 coding sequence is TGTGCCAGCAGTCAGTGGCAGGGGGCGGGTGGCTACACCTTC.

This rearrangement joins TRBV5-3 to TRBJ1-1; D is uncertain. TRBV5-3 qualifies as an ORF whose function is uncertain. The CDR3 length is 18 residues. V lost 4 bases to trimming and J lost 0 bases, with 22 bases between them. As DNA, the CDR3 is TGTGCCAGAAGCCGGGTCGAGGGATTTGGAAGATTGAACACTGAAGCTTTCTTT. Translated, it gives CARSRVEGFGRLNTEAFF.

The rearrangement joins TRBV5-1 to TRBJ2-7, with TRBD1 matching over 9 bases. The CDR3 has 15 amino acids. The trim removed 4 bases at V and 0 bases at J, leaving 5 bases unmatched. CDR1 and CDR2 (germline): SGHRS, YFSETQ. The CDR3 region has the DNA TGCGCCAGCAGCGTGGGACAGGGTTCCTCCTACGAGCAGTACTTC. This sequence encodes CASSVGQGSSYEQYF.

V usage is TRBV29-1 and J usage is TRBJ2-5; D remains ambiguous. Germline CDR1 and CDR2: SQVTM and ANQGSEA. Between the trimmed V and J ends, which lost 4 bases and 5 bases, there was a span of 11 bases. This CDR3 is built from 12 residues. The CDR3 sequence: CSVVAFGETQYF. As DNA, the CDR3 is TGCAGCGTTGTAGCCTTTGGGGAGACCCAGTACTTC.

This clone has a single count. The CDR3 region has the DNA TGTGCCACCAGCAGAGTTGGCAGGCTGGGGAACACTGAAGCTTTCTTT. Its protein is CATSRVGRLGNTEAFF. The rearrangement joins TRBV15 to TRBJ1-1; D is unresolved. Per the germline V gene, CDR1 is LNHNV and CDR2 is YYDKDF (reference sequence). This CDR3 is 16 amino acids long. V was shortened by 1 base and J by 1 base, with 13 bases between the two germline ends.

This clone was seen more than once but under ten times. The genes are TRBV6-5 and TRBJ2-7, with 8 nucleotides matching TRBD1. This CDR3 comprises 13 residues. Per the germline V gene, CDR1 is MNHEY and CDR2 is SVGAGI. The V and J ends lost 6 bases and 5 bases, in that order; junction bases with no gene match: 6. The DNA for the CDR3 is TGTGCCAGCAGAGAGACAGGGGACGACGAGCAGTACTTC. Translation gives CASRETGDDEQYF.

This chain joins TRBV15 and TRBJ1-3, with 11 positions matching TRBD1. V trimming: 6 bases; J trimming: 3 bases; junction bases outside the gene matches: 4. The CDR3 consists of 15 residues. CDR1 and CDR2 (germline): LNHNV, YYDKDF (reference sequence). The DNA for the CDR3 is TGTGCCACCAGGCGGACAGGGGGCTTTGGAAACACCATATATTTT. This encodes CATRRTGGFGNTIYF.

The V call is TRBV6-5, the J call TRBJ2-3; 7 nucleotides match TRBD2. Germline lookup yields CDR1 MNHEY and CDR2 SVGAGI. The trim removed 6 bases at V and 2 bases at J, leaving 8 bases unmatched. The CDR3 sequence is 15 residues long. The CDR3 loop is CASSATSRHTDTQYF. The CDR3 coding sequence is TGTGCCAGCAGCGCGACTAGCAGACACACAGATACGCAGTATTTT.

This chain uses TRBV4-1 with TRBJ1-1; TRBD1 might be the D (6 bases). Germline CDR1 reads MGHRA; CDR2 reads YSYEKL. The CDR3 spans 15 residues. V lost 1 base and J 4 bases, leaving 13 bases between the germline ends. The CDR3 is CASSQAAGVGTEAFF. CDR3 DNA sequence: TGCGCCAGCAGCCAAGCGGCAGGGGTTGGCACTGAAGCTTTCTTT.

CDR3 in amino acids: CASSVQQGLAKQETQYF. The CDR3 DNA reads as TGTGCCAGCAGTGTCCAGCAGGGACTAGCGAAACAAGAGACCCAGTACTTC. The chain links TRBV6-1 to TRBJ2-5; 10 nucleotides align to TRBD2. The V and J ends lost 4 bases and 2 bases, in that order; junction bases with no gene match: 10. This CDR3 is 17 amino acids long. Per the germline V gene, CDR1 is MNHNS and CDR2 is SASEGT.

The chain links TRBV5-6 to TRBJ2-7, with D unclear. V was cut by 5 bases and J by 0 bases, with 12 bases left in between. The CDR3 is made up of 14 amino acids. Germline V gene lookup returns CDR1 SGHDT and CDR2 YYEEEE. This CDR3 is CASSSTPSSYEQYF. In nucleotides, the CDR3 is TGTGCCAGCAGTTCGACTCCCAGCTCCTACGAGCAGTACTTC.

The V gene is TRBV11-2, the J gene TRBJ1-1; D not certain. The CDR3 totals 14 residues. The V end lost 2 bases, the J end lost 3 bases, and 10 bases lay between the germline ends. The germline gives CDR1 SGHAT, CDR2 FQNNGV. The chain's CDR3 is CASSLSVGDTEAFF. CDR3 sequence (DNA): TGTGCCAGCAGCTTATCCGTTGGAGACACTGAAGCTTTCTTT.

The chain recombines TRBV11-2 with TRBJ2-7, with 7 bases identical to TRBD2. The CDR3 consists of 16 residues. Losses at the gene ends were 3 bases for V and 1 base for J; bases not matched to a gene: 9. CDR1 is SGHAT and CDR2 is FQNNGV in the germline V gene. DNA for the CDR3: TGTGCCAGCAGCTTGTTTAGGGTCGGGGGGTCCTACGAGCAGTACTTC. Amino acid sequence: CASSLFRVGGSYEQYF.